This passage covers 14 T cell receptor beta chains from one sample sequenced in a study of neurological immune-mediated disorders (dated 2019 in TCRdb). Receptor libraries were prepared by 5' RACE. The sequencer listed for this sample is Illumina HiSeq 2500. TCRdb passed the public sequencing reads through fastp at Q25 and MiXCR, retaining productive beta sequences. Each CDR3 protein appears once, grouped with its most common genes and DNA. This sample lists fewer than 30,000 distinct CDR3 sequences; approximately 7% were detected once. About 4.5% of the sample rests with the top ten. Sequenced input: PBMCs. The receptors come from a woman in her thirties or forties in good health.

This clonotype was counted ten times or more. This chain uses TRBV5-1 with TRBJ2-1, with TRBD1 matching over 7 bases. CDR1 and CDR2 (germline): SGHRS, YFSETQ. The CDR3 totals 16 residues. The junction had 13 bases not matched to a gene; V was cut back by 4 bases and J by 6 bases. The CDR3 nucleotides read TGCGCCAGCAGCGTAGACGGGACAGTGAGAGTCAATGAGCAGTTCTTC. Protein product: CASSVDGTVRVNEQFF.

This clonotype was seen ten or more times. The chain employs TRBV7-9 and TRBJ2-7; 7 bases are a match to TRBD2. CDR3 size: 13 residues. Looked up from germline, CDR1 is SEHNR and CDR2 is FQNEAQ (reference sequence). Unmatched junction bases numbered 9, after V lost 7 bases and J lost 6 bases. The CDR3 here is CASNLAGIGEQYF. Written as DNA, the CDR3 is TGTGCCAGCAATTTAGCGGGTATTGGCGAGCAGTACTTC.

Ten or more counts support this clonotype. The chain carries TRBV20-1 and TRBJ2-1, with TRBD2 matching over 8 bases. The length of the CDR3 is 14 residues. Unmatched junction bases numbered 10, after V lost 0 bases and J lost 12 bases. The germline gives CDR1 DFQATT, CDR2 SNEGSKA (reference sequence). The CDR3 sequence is CSAREGSGTTGQFF. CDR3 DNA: TGCAGTGCTAGAGAAGGTAGCGGGACCACGGGGCAGTTCTTC.

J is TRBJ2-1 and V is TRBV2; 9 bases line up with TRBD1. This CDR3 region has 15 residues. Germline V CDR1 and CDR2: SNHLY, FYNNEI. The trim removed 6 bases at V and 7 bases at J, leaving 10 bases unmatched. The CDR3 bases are TGTGCCAGCAGAGCCGGGACAGGGACGGGGAATGAGCAGTTCTTC. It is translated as CASRAGTGTGNEQFF.

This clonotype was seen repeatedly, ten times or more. CDR3 sequence: CASSLDLPGGNEKLFF. Written as DNA, the CDR3 is TGTGCCAGCAGCTTAGATCTCCCAGGGGGTAATGAAAAACTGTTTTTT. The chain employs TRBV11-2 and TRBJ1-4; 7 nucleotides align to TRBD1. The CDR3 totals 16 residues. CDR1 and CDR2 (germline): SGHAT, FQNNGV. The V gene end was trimmed by 0 bases and the J gene end by 4 bases; junction bases not matched to a gene: 5.

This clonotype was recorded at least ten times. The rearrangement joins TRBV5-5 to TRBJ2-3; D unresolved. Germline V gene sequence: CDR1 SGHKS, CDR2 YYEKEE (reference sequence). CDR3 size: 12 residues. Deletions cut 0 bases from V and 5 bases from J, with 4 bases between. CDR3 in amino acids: CASSLARDTQYF. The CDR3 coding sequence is TGTGCCAGCAGCTTGGCCAGAGATACGCAGTATTTT.

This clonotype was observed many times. The CDR3 region is CSGRGGREVEETQYF. CDR3 sequence (DNA): TGCAGCGGGAGGGGCGGCAGGGAGGTTGAGGAGACCCAGTACTTC. The J gene is TRBJ2-5, the V gene TRBV29-1, with TRBD2 as a possible D gene (6 bases). CDR1 is SQVTM, CDR2 ANQGSEA, per germline. With 7 bases removed from V and 5 bases from J, the gap between germline ends came to 23 bases. This CDR3 is 15 amino acids long.

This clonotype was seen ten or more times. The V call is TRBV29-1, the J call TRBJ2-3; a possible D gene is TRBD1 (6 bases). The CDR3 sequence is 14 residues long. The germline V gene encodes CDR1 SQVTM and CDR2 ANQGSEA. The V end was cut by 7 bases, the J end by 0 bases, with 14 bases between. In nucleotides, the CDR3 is TGCAGCGGTTATGACAGGCTGAGCACAGATACGCAGTATTTT. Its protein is CSGYDRLSTDTQYF.

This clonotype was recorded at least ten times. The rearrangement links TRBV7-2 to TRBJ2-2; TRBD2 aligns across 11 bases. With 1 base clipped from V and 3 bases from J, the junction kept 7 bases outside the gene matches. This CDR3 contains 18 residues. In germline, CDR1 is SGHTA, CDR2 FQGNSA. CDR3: CASSLDSSGRADTGELFF. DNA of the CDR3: TGTGCCAGCAGCTTAGATAGTAGCGGGAGGGCCGACACCGGGGAGCTGTTTTTT.

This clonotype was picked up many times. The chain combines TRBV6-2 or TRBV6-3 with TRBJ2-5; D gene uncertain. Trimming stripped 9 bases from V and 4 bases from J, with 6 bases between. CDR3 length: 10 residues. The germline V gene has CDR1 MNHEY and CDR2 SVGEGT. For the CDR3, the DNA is TGTGCCAGATCAGGAGAGACCCAGTACTTC. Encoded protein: CARSGETQYF.

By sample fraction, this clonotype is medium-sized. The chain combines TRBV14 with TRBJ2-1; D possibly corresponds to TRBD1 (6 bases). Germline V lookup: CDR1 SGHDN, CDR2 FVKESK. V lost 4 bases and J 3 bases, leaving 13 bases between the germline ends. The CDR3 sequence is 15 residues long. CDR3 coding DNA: TGTGCCAGCAGCCCCAGGGGTGCCCTCTACAATGAGCAGTTCTTC. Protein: CASSPRGALYNEQFF.

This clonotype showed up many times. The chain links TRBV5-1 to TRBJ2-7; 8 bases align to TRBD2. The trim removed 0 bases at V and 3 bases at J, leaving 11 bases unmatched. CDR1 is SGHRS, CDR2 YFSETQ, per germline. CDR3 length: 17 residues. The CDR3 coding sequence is TGCGCCAGCAGCTTGGAACTTAGACCGGGAGGGATCTACGAGCAGTACTTC. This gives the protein CASSLELRPGGIYEQYF. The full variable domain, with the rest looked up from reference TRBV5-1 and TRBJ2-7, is KAGVTQTPRYLIKTRGQQVTLSCSPISGHRSVSWYQQTPGQGLQFLFEYFSETQRNKGNFPGRFSGRQFSNSRSEMNVSTLELGDSALYLCASSLELRPGGIYEQYFGPGTRLTVT.

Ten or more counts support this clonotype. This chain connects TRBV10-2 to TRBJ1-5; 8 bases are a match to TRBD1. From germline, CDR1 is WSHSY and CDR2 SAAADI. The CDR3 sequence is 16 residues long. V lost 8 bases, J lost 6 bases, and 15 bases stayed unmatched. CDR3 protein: CASRTDRGIFGQPQHF. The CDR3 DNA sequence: TGCGCCAGCCGAACTGACAGGGGCATTTTTGGTCAGCCCCAGCATTTT.

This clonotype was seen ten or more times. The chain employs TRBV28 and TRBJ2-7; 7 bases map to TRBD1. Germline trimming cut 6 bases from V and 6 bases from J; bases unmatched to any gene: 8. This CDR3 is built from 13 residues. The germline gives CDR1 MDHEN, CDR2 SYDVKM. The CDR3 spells CASSPGTAFEQYF. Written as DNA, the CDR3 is TGTGCCAGCAGCCCCGGGACAGCTTTCGAGCAGTACTTC.